This T cell receptor (beta chain) came from a study of long-term antiretroviral therapy in people with HIV (dated by TCRdb to between 2021 and 2023). As for the study more broadly: The earliest samples were collected about a decade before the 2015 WHO recommendation for immediate ART, when ART was typically delayed until CD4 counts fell. Whether ART initiation and durable HIV suppression were associated with changes in peripheral blood TRB repertoire composition and diversity was tested in a retrospective serial study. A total of about 190 cryopreserved PBMC samples were contributed to the cohort by 30 adults with confirmed HIV infection, with samples collected serially over a mean of approximately six years (range 1-12). About a third of the roughly 30 participants with HIV were female. No cross-contamination during QIAcube processing was seen in test extractions of a monoclonal T-cell line run alongside 30 or so polyclonal samples.

Per the germline V gene, SGHAT is the CDR1 and FQNNGV is the CDR2. The CDR3 goes from the cysteine to the phenylalanine over 15 residues. Of the read, only the CDR3 DNA is kept; its 45 bases are in frame from base 1. Between the V and J ends, shortened by 5 bases and 0 bases respectively, the junction contains 11 bases. Only one count was recorded for this clone. Its antigen has not been determined. The input lacks base qualities; no much larger clone sits a single base away. Study-wide findings and limitations: Compared with controls, HIV repertoires had narrower CDR3 length ranges, and the network structure pointed to an antigen-experienced repertoire that shifted only slightly toward naive after ART. Expanded TRB clones identified before ART initiation dominated the repertoire across all time points, though the dominance fluctuated and decreased in many PLHIV after ART. Inferences about post-ART repertoire changes were limited because no data were available on ART adherence, viral resistance or therapy changes. Limited PBMC availability meant only the TCR beta chain was sequenced, without alpha chain pairing. Because pre-ART samples had limited cell numbers, unsorted PBMC were profiled rather than sorted CD4+ and CD8+ T cells. The samples were dated from about 2004 to 2018, and the ART regimens that were used may be less effective than current ART regimens. Starting ART was linked to a significant rise in TRB diversity, yet even with long-term ART the diversity remained significantly lower than in transplant donor controls.

The immunoSEQ hsTCRB v3.0 assay was used at survey level resolution to sequence the TRB variable region. The target sequencing depth for TRB was roughly 40,000-55,000 T-cell genomes per sample. TRB libraries were pooled and sequenced on an Illumina MiSeq using a v3 150-cycle kit. The paper's data handling went like this. Repertoire analysis was performed in R inside a reproducible Nextflow workflow that covered QC, data transformation and analysis. Custom analyses were implemented in LymphoSeq2, an R package for AIRR-Seq data exploration. After excluding a few samples that yielded fewer than 5000 total TRB sequences, 190 or so HIV repertoires remained for analysis. Of the 188 retained HIV repertoires, roughly 61 were collected before and 120 to 130 after ART initiation. Repertoires were downsampled to 5000 TRB nucleotide sequences, and summary statistics were averaged over 100 downsampling iterations. The analysis kept only TRB sequences whose CDR3 regions were at least seven amino acids long. Diversity was measured with a Shannon entropy-derived clonality score and the Gini coefficient. Repertoire networks linked the top 5000 CDR3 amino acid sequences whenever two sequences differed by an edit distance of one. For TRB CDR3 amino acid sequences, antigen specificity groups and MHC restriction were predicted with GLIPH2. To flag known CMV, EBV, HIV or tissue antigen associations, CDR3 amino acid sequences were matched against VDJdb and McPAS-TCR. Pre-ART, post-ART and control groups were compared with Wilcoxon signed-rank tests and Holm-Bonferroni correction. Drawn from immuneACCESS, this table holds only the in-frame rearrangements with V and J called that TCRdb kept. Clones are partly lost; checked studies trace under half to an unresolved V gene and leave the rest unexplained. D and trimming come from the DNA, and the V and J calls and clone size come from that table. The sample table records about 44,000 clones; nearly 95% of these occur just once. Less than 3% of the sample is taken by the ten largest.

Participants were included only if at least one PBMC sample before ART initiation and at least two post-ART samples were available. All participants with HIV were treated in the United States of America. Before DNA extraction, cryopreserved samples of about 0.95-11 million PBMC were thawed and then washed. At the time of the earliest PBMC sample, participants with HIV were aged between about 23 and 55 years. Per participant, PBMC samples came from 1-4 timepoints prior to ART initiation and 2-8 timepoints following ART initiation, for a median of 7 samples. Serial HIV viral load, CD4+ T-cell count, ART history and demographic data were obtained for every participant. Genomic DNA was extracted from unsorted PBMC with a Qiagen kit on a QIAcube, processed in batches of 12 samples.

The sequenced sample was unsorted PBMCs, obtained 3.7 years after starting antiretroviral therapy. The sequence joins TRBV11-2 to TRBJ1-3, with no confident D gene call. The TCR comes from a woman aged 50 to 65 with HIV. The CDR3 region has the sequence CASSQEGRSGNTIYF. The nucleotide sequence reads TGTGCCAGCAGCCAGGAGGGTCGCTCTGGAAACACCATATATTTT.